This is a list of T cell receptor beta chains from one sample in a study of blood T cells in healthy people across ages. Via MiXCR, TCRdb re-called the 5' RACE reads, giving one row per CDR3 protein. The table lists about 640,000 distinct CDR3 sequences, around three fifths of them singletons, with over 35% in the top ten. What was sequenced was blood. The receptors originated from a man in his sixties in good health. Both conserved end residues are part of each CDR3. The D gene is left open where the match is weak. Some rows have no size entry. The others give once, few or many, or a class for an expanded clone.

cdr3_aa cdr3_nt v_call d_call j_call clone_size
CATSDGGTGYDYGYTF TGTGCCACCAGTGACGGGGGGACAGGGTATGACTATGGCTACACCTTC TRBV24-1 TRBD1 TRBJ1-2 few
CASSLTGGAEAFF TGCGCCAGCAGCTTGACGGGGGGGGCTGAAGCTTTCTTT TRBV5-1 . TRBJ1-1 .
CSVDGDSSSYNEQFF TGCAGCGTTGATGGGGACTCTAGCTCCTACAATGAGCAGTTCTTC TRBV29-1 . TRBJ2-1 .
CASSFRGASDTQYF TGTGCCAGCAGTTTTAGGGGCGCCTCAGATACGCAGTATTTT TRBV12-3/TRBV12-4 . TRBJ2-3 .
CASSYSPRDISYEQYF TGTGCCAGCAGTTACTCTCCCCGGGACATTTCCTACGAGCAGTACTTC TRBV6-5 . TRBJ2-7 .
CASSQGDNQPQHF TGCGCCAGCAGCCAAGGGGACAACCAGCCCCAGCATTTT TRBV4-1 . TRBJ1-5 few
CAGKTNSYEQYF TGTGCCGGCAAGACAAACTCCTACGAGCAGTACTTC TRBV2 . TRBJ2-7 .
CASSQGGPTPYEQYF TGTGCCAGCAGCCAAGGAGGGCCGACCCCCTACGAGCAGTACTTC TRBV3-1 . TRBJ2-7 .
CSVDDPANAMETQYF TGCAGCGTTGACGACCCGGCAAATGCGATGGAGACCCAGTACTTC TRBV29-1 . TRBJ2-5 few
CSAPPGGTDTQYF TGCAGTGCCCCCCCCGGGGGCACAGATACGCAGTATTTT TRBV20-1 . TRBJ2-3 .
CASSSAAGGTQGWGTTEAFF TGCGCCAGCAGCTCTGCTGCTGGGGGCACACAGGGCTGGGGGACCACTGAAGCTTTCTTT TRBV5-1 . TRBJ1-1 .
CASSQEVKGETQYF TGTGCCAGCAGCCAAGAGGTGAAGGGGGAGACCCAGTACTTC TRBV4-2 . TRBJ2-5 few
CASSRSSSGGASTQYF TGTGCCAGCAGCCGATCCTCAAGCGGGGGGGCCAGTACGCAGTATTTT TRBV2 TRBD2 TRBJ2-3 many
CSARDLVGYTF TGCAGTGCTAGAGATCTCGTCGGCTACACCTTC TRBV20-1 . TRBJ1-2 .
CASSYSVNREEKLFF TGTGCCAGCAGTTACTCGGTTAACAGGGAAGAAAAACTGTTTTTT TRBV6-2/TRBV6-3 . TRBJ1-4 .
CATQGNIQYF TGTGCCACCCAAGGGAACATTCAGTACTTC TRBV28 . TRBJ2-4 .
CSARAGTNEQYF TGCAGTGCTAGGGCAGGGACGAATGAGCAGTACTTC TRBV20-1 . TRBJ2-7 .
CASSGSLAGDHNEQFF TGTGCCAGCAGTGGGAGCCTAGCGGGGGACCACAATGAGCAGTTCTTC TRBV7-2 TRBD2 TRBJ2-1 .
CASNLRGAGSGANVLTF TGCGCCAGCAATTTGCGGGGGGCCGGCTCTGGGGCCAACGTCCTGACTTTC TRBV5-1 TRBD2 TRBJ2-6 .
CASSHRTGANYGYTF TGTGCCAGCAGTCACAGGACAGGGGCTAACTATGGCTACACCTTC TRBV7-2 TRBD1 TRBJ1-2 .